This T cell receptor (beta chain) was recorded in a study of T cell repertoires in cytomegalovirus infection. Study overall: Evidence of both CMV infection and a matching HLA type came from public TCR beta signatures. The study, taken as a whole, reports: Of the TCR beta families, the public ones yielded a cumulative frequency that identified carriers of CMV plus the relevant HLA. Dominating the ex vivo response were TCR beta clonotypes that were CMV-specific and HLA-C-restricted.

As to this clonotype: Its antigen is not known.

The germline V gene encodes CDR1 SGHRS and CDR2 YFSETQ. Losses at the gene ends were 6 bases for V and 7 bases for J; bases not matched to a gene: 9. This CDR3 has 15 amino acids. TCRdb ran MiXCR on the reads and lists one entry per CDR3 protein. The sample contains 150,000 to 200,000 distinct CDR3 sequences, about 30% of which appear only once. Sequencing input: PBMCs. The chain has TRBV5-1 and TRBJ2-1; 11 bases agree with TRBD2. The source of this sequence is a human donor in good health (CMV status not recorded). Some clones in this sample may be carry-over from other donors' samples. The CDR3 region is CASTTIAGGRNEQFF. The CDR3 region has the DNA TGCGCCAGCACCACGATAGCGGGGGGGAGAAATGAGCAGTTCTTC.